This T cell receptor beta chain originates from a study of blood T cell repertoires in COVID-19 (dated by TCRdb to 2018 to 2021). About the study as a whole: Samples from collaborators originated in the United States, Italy and Spain and spanned both the acute and convalescent phases of COVID-19. Where available, HLA class I and class II types were obtained from metadata supplied by the sample provider rather than from assay-based typing. Sample metadata almost always included a de-identified subject ID, COVID-19 status, age in years and sex. A freely available public database, intended as a resource for researchers studying the immune response to SARS-CoV-2, is where the repertoires were released. Samples were obtained from the ongoing ImmuneRACE study (first 160 participants) and from 1,254 subjects provided by 6 global collaborators. Deeply sampled blood TCRbeta repertoires from subjects exposed to, actively infected with, or recovered from COVID-19 were included in the dataset. The prospective study material was composed of cDNA or gDNA derived from T cells, B-cell-depleted T cells, or PBMCs. Overall study outcomes, separate from this receptor: The quantity of clinical and demographic metadata differed by source and by participant and was supplied without curation.

To note about this clone: Its specific antigen is unknown. No much larger clonotype is one base removed from it; base qualities were not supplied.

TCRbeta CDR3 regions were amplified from genomic DNA using the immunoSEQ Assay, a bias-controlled multiplex PCR. In the authors' own workflow: Nucleated cell counts per sample were estimated from amplification of reference gene primers within the assay. To quantify the absolute abundance of each unique TCRbeta CDR3 rearrangement, sequence reads were collapsed and filtered. For each sample, productive Simpson clonality was calculated as the square root of Simpson's diversity index over productive rearrangements. TCRdb took over this immuneACCESS table, retaining in-frame rearrangements with V and J assigned. Such tables are incomplete; in checked studies, under half of the missing clones stem from an unresolved V gene, and the remainder is unexplained. V and J calls plus clone size are reproduced from that table; the DNA served to infer D and trimming. A total of 150,000 to 180,000 clones appear in this sample, 84% of them only once. The ten largest clones capture around 7% of the sample.

The CDR3 starts with the cysteine, ends with the phenylalanine, and has 16 residues. Only the CDR3 region is kept as DNA, spanning 48 bases read in frame from base 1. Compared with germline, V lacks 5 bases and J lacks 2 bases; bases without a gene match: 8. The germline V gene (reference sequence) sets CDR1 to PRHDT and CDR2 to FYEKMQ. In the prospective study, participants were about 18 to 95 years old, resided in 24 geographic areas of the United States, and were enrolled through a virtual design. To assign participants to cohorts, the prospective study relied on clinical history that participants themselves reported in a screening survey and a study questionnaire. For ImmuneRACE Cohort 3, a participant was defined as recovered based on two consecutive negative NP/OP PCR tests, clearance by a healthcare professional, or resolution of symptoms. In the prospective study, mobile phlebotomists collected whole blood, serum and a nasopharyngeal or oropharyngeal swab from each participant. Over an approximately 2-month period, participants in the prospective study had the option of providing additional blood draws and questionnaires. Blood samples from the prospective study were shipped frozen or at room temperature prior to DNA extraction.

This chain is built from TRBV13 and TRBJ1-2; TRBD1 agrees with 10 junctional bases. The TCR sequence derives from a man in his fifties who had recovered from COVID-19. Sequencing input: PBMCs or T cells enriched from blood (not recorded which). The DNA is as follows: TGTGCCAGCAGCCACGGGACAGGGGTGACAAACTATGGCTACACCTTC. This translates into CASSHGTGVTNYGYTF.